This T cell receptor beta chain originates from a study of T cells in Graves' hyperthyroidism and ophthalmopathy. This clonotype was counted at least ten times. This CDR3 contains 14 residues. Per the germline V gene, CDR1 is SGHAT and CDR2 is FQNNGV. Trimming shortened V by 0 bases and J by 4 bases, and 9 bases separated the two germline ends. Amplification of TCR beta CDR3 regions was performed using RNA transcripts as template. An initial round of RT-PCR targeting the TCR CDR3 relied on the HTBI primer set. From the multiplex PCR reads, TCRdb called clonotypes with MiXCR, one entry per CDR3 protein. The data contain about 400,000 distinct CDR3 sequences, roughly 13% of them singletons.

This TCR was sampled from a woman younger than 30 with Graves' hyperthyroidism. The chain has TRBV11-2 and TRBJ2-5; no clear D. Sequencing was carried out using blood. DNA for the CDR3: TGTGCCAGCAGCTTAGAACTTAACCGAGAGACCCAGTACTTC. Amino acid sequence: CASSLELNRETQYF. The entire variable domain, with the rest obtained from reference TRBV11-2 and TRBJ2-5, is as follows: EAGVAQSPRYKIIEKRQSVAFWCNPISGHATLYWYQQILGQGPKLLIQFQNNGVVDDSQLPKDRFSAERLKGVDSTLKIQPAKLEDSAVYLCASSLELNRETQYFGPGTRLLVL.